Sequencing of this T cell receptor (beta chain) was carried out in a study of spatial heterogeneity in lung cancer. Study-level information: Alpha-chain sequences were detected in numbers that were consistently lower than beta-chain sequences. Study-level points and caveats: Blood contained ubiquitous expanded tumor TCRs more at resection than at follow-up.

Every molecule of TCR cDNA had its own unique molecular identifier. TCRdb reprocessed the 5' RACE reads via MiXCR and lists one record per CDR3 protein. The data contain some 41,000 distinct CDR3 sequences, approximately 6.8% of them singletons. Specified time point: sample taken at primary tumor resection. Frozen PBMC, nontumor lung or tumor provided whole RNA, which was sequenced unsorted. Of note for this clonotype: No antigen is known for it.

This CDR3 has 15 residues. The germline V and J ends were trimmed by 6 bases and 1 base, with 15 bases remaining between them. Germline lookup yields CDR1 SNHLY and CDR2 FYNNEI. The chain employs TRBV2 and TRBJ1-1; D is unresolved. Sequenced here: PBMCs, sampled at surgery. The sequence was obtained from a female donor with early-stage non-small cell lung cancer. For the CDR3, the DNA is TGTGCCAGCAGACCCGAGAGGCATAGGAACACTGAAGCTTTCTTT. Translated: CASRPERHRNTEAFF.